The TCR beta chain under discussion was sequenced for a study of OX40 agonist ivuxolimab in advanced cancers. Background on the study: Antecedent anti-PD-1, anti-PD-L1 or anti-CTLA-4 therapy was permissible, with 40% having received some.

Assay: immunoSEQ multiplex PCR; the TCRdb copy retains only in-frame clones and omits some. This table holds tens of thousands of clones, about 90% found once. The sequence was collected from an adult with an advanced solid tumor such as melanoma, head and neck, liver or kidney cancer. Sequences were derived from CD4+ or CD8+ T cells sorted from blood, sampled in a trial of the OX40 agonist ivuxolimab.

CDR3: CASSLVVPGELFF. CDR3 coding DNA: TGTGCCAGCAGTTTAGTCGTCCCCGGGGAGCTGTTTTTT. The rearrangement links TRBV6-5 to TRBJ2-2; D remains unclear. The germline gives CDR1 MNHEY, CDR2 SVGAGI. The CDR3 is 13 amino acids. V was pared by 4 bases and J by 6 bases, with 9 bases between.